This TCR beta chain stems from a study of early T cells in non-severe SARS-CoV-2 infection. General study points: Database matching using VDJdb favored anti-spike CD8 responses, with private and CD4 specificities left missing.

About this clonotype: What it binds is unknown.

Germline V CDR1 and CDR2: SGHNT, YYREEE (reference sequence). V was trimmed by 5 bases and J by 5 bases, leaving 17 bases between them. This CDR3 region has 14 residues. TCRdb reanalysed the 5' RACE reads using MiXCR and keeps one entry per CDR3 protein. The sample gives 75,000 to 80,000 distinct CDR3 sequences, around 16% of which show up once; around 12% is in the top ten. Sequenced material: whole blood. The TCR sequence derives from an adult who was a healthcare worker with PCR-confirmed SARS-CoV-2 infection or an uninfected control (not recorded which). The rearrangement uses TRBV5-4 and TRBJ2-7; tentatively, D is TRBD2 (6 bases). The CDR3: CASRILGTGDEQYF. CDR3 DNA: TGTGCCAGCAGGATACTCGGGACGGGGGACGAGCAGTACTTC.